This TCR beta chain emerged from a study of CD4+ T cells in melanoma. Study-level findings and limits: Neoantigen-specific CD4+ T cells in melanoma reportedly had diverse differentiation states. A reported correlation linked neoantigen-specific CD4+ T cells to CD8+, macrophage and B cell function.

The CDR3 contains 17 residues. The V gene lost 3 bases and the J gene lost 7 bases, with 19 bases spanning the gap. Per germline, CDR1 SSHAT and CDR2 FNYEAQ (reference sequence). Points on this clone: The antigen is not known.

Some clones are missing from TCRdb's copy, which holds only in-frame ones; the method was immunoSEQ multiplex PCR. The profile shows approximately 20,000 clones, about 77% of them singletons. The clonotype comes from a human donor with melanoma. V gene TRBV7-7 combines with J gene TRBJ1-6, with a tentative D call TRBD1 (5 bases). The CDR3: CASSFCWTNLNNSPLHF. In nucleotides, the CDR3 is TGTGCCAGCAGCTTCTGCTGGACAAACTTAAACAATTCACCCCTCCACTTT.